This is a list of T cell receptor beta chains from one sample in a study of CD8+ T cells in alopecia areata. Profiling relied on immunoSEQ multiplex PCR, and the TCRdb table lists in-frame clones only, not all of them. The sample includes 110,000 to 150,000 clones, 40% to 65% of them seen just once. Sequenced here: CD4+ T cells sorted from blood, sampled at week 0. All receptors derive from a human donor with alopecia areata. Both conserved end residues are part of each CDR3. Fields, in order: J gene, V gene, clone size, D gene, CDR3 protein, CDR3 DNA. The D gene is left open where the match is weak. For some rows the clone size is stated as once, few or many, or as a class when expanded; others skip it.

j_call: TRBJ2-5
v_call: TRBV7-2
clone_size: .
d_call: .
cdr3_aa: CASSSGLEETQYF
cdr3_nt: TGTGCCAGCAGTTCCGGACTGGAGGAGACCCAGTACTTC

j_call: TRBJ2-1
v_call: TRBV5-1
clone_size: .
d_call: TRBD2
cdr3_aa: CASSELAGTNEQFF
cdr3_nt: TGCGCCAGCAGCGAACTAGCGGGGACGAATGAGCAGTTCTTC

j_call: TRBJ2-7
v_call: TRBV7-2
clone_size: .
d_call: .
cdr3_aa: CASSLNRVQEQYF
cdr3_nt: TGTGCCAGCAGCCTTAACAGGGTCCAAGAGCAGTACTTC

j_call: TRBJ2-2
v_call: TRBV6-5
clone_size: .
d_call: TRBD1
cdr3_aa: CASRPTGGYTGELFF
cdr3_nt: TGTGCCAGCAGACCCACAGGGGGCTACACCGGGGAGCTGTTTTTT

j_call: TRBJ1-3
v_call: TRBV5-1
clone_size: .
d_call: .
cdr3_aa: CASSRAGSGNTIYF
cdr3_nt: TGCGCCAGCAGCCGGGCTGGTTCTGGAAACACCATATATTTT

j_call: TRBJ2-1
v_call: TRBV5-1
clone_size: few
d_call: TRBD2
cdr3_aa: CASSFSGRAGDEQFF
cdr3_nt: TGCGCCAGCAGCTTTAGCGGGAGGGCCGGGGATGAGCAGTTCTTC

j_call: TRBJ2-3
v_call: TRBV28
clone_size: .
d_call: .
cdr3_aa: CASSSPGTPRTDTQYF
cdr3_nt: TGTGCCAGCAGTTCTCCCGGGACACCCCGCACAGATACGCAGTATTTT

j_call: TRBJ1-5
v_call: TRBV29-1
clone_size: few
d_call: .
cdr3_aa: CSNEWRGAGNQPQHF
cdr3_nt: TGCAGCAACGAATGGCGGGGGGCAGGGAATCAGCCCCAGCATTTT

j_call: TRBJ2-3
v_call: TRBV30
clone_size: .
d_call: .
cdr3_aa: CAWRDPVSTDTQYF
cdr3_nt: TGTGCCTGGCGGGACCCCGTGAGCACAGATACGCAGTATTTT

j_call: TRBJ1-2
v_call: TRBV5-4
clone_size: .
d_call: TRBD1
cdr3_aa: CASSVTGGRTGYTF
cdr3_nt: TGTGCCAGCAGCGTGACAGGGGGCCGGACTGGCTACACCTTC

j_call: TRBJ2-1
v_call: TRBV4-3
clone_size: few
d_call: .
cdr3_aa: CASSRLGGGRNEQFF
cdr3_nt: TGCGCCAGCAGCCGACTTGGGGGAGGACGCAATGAGCAGTTCTTC

j_call: TRBJ2-7
v_call: TRBV6-5
clone_size: .
d_call: TRBD2
cdr3_aa: CASSNPGGRFEQYF
cdr3_nt: TGTGCCAGCAGTAACCCGGGAGGACGTTTCGAGCAGTACTTC

j_call: TRBJ1-1
v_call: TRBV29-1
clone_size: few
d_call: .
cdr3_aa: CSVGSQTGGDTEAFF
cdr3_nt: TGCAGCGTGGGCAGCCAGACAGGAGGGGACACTGAAGCTTTCTTT

j_call: TRBJ2-5
v_call: TRBV7-2
clone_size: few
d_call: .
cdr3_aa: CASSPSGRADETQYF
cdr3_nt: TGTGCCAGCAGCCCCTCAGGCAGGGCGGATGAGACCCAGTACTTC

j_call: TRBJ2-1
v_call: TRBV7-3
clone_size: .
d_call: .
cdr3_aa: CASSPQGYYNEQFF
cdr3_nt: TGTGCCAGCAGCCCGCAAGGTTACTACAATGAGCAGTTCTTC

j_call: TRBJ2-3
v_call: TRBV7-2
clone_size: few
d_call: TRBD2
cdr3_aa: CASSPEVGREVGAGDTQYF
cdr3_nt: TGTGCCAGCAGCCCCGAGGTTGGGCGGGAGGTGGGGGCCGGAGATACGCAGTATTTT

j_call: TRBJ2-6
v_call: TRBV2
clone_size: .
d_call: .
cdr3_aa: CASTPMWEGANVLTF
cdr3_nt: TGTGCCAGCACTCCGATGTGGGAAGGGGCCAACGTCCTGACTTTC

j_call: TRBJ2-1
v_call: TRBV19
clone_size: few
d_call: TRBD2
cdr3_aa: CASSVAGGSYNEQFF
cdr3_nt: TGTGCCAGTAGTGTAGCGGGAGGCTCCTACAATGAGCAGTTCTTC

j_call: TRBJ2-2
v_call: TRBV29-1
clone_size: .
d_call: .
cdr3_aa: CSGGHLNTGELFF
cdr3_nt: TGCAGCGGGGGACACCTGAACACCGGGGAGCTGTTTTTT

j_call: TRBJ2-4
v_call: TRBV30
clone_size: .
d_call: .
cdr3_aa: CAWSVPDGGVLAKNIQYF
cdr3_nt: TGTGCCTGGAGTGTCCCCGACGGTGGAGTACTAGCCAAAAACATTCAGTACTTC

j_call: TRBJ2-7
v_call: TRBV23-1
clone_size: .
d_call: TRBD1
cdr3_aa: CASSLSRQGEKSEQYF
cdr3_nt: TGCGCCAGCAGTCTATCAAGACAGGGAGAAAAGAGCGAGCAGTACTTC

j_call: TRBJ1-2
v_call: TRBV9
clone_size: few
d_call: TRBD1
cdr3_aa: CASSAPGQGPLGYGYTF
cdr3_nt: TGTGCCAGCAGCGCCCCGGGACAGGGGCCTCTCGGCTATGGCTACACCTTC

j_call: TRBJ2-2
v_call: TRBV29-1
clone_size: .
d_call: TRBD2
cdr3_aa: CSVEVPLAGALNTGELFF
cdr3_nt: TGCAGCGTTGAAGTACCACTAGCGGGAGCTTTGAACACCGGGGAGCTGTTTTTT